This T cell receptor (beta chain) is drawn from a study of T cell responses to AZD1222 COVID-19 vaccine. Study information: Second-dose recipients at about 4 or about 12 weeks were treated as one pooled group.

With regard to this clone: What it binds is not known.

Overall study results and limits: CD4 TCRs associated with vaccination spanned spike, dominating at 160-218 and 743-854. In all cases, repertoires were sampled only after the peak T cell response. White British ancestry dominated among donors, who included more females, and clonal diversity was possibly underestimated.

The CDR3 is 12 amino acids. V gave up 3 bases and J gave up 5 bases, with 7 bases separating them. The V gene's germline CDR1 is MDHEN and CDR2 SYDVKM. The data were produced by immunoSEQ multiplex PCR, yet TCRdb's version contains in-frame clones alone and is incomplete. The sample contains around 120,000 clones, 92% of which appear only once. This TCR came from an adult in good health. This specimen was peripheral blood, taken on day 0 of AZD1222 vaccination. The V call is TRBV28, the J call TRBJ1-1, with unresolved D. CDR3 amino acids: CASSFWDTEAFF. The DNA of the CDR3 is TGTGCCAGCAGTTTTTGGGATACTGAAGCTTTCTTT.